Following are 23 T cell receptor delta chains from one sample sequenced in a study of γδ T cells in repeated Plasmodium falciparum infection. TCRdb re-analyzed the multiplex PCR reads via CATT. The data hold roughly 90,000 delta-chain clones, with over 1.3% observed a single time. Flow sorting of PBMC yielded separate Vgamma9/Vdelta2+ and Vdelta2-negative gammadelta T cell populations for bulk repertoire analysis. The sample taken for sequencing was gamma-delta T cells from blood. The receptors stem from a pool of human donors (malaria-infected and uninfected, not separated).

As regards this clone: TCRdb assigns this DNA the protein of a much larger clone, which departs from its translation at residue 7; this likely reflects a read error, and the protein shown comes from translating the DNA. The rearrangement joins TRDV2 to TRDJ2; weak D call: TRDD3 (5 bases). Germline V CDR1 and CDR2: GEAIGNYY, EKD. Trimming shortened V by 3 bases and J by 4 bases, and 17 bases separated the two germline ends. The CDR3 contains 16 residues. The CDR3 is CACDRQTGKQTAQLFF. As DNA, the CDR3 is TGTGCCTGTGACCGACAAACGGGGAAACAGACAGCACAACTCTTCTTT.

This clone was detected a few times. TCRdb's entry gives the protein of a much larger clone, which mismatches this DNA's translation at residue 11, likely from a read error; the protein reported here is translated from the DNA. This chain joins TRDV1 and TRDJ1; TRDD2 is a possible D gene (5 bases). The CDR3 spans 23 residues. The V gene's germline CDR1 is TSWWSYY and CDR2 QGS. Deletions cut 1 base from V and 0 bases from J, with 33 bases between. The CDR3 loop reads CALGEPSPTTAYFWSPYTDKLIF. The CDR3, as DNA: TGTGCTCTTGGGGAACCCTCACCGACAACTGCCTACTTCTGGTCCCCGTACACCGATAAACTCATCTTT.

Comments on this clone: A far larger clone is one nucleotide away, so this likely arose from a read error. The sample has other DNA sequences that encode this CDR3 too. The chain couples TRDV2 to TRDJ3; TRDD3 might be the D (5 bases). The CDR3 totals 17 residues. Germline V gives CDR1 GEAIGNYY, CDR2 EKD. CDR3 coding DNA: TGTGCCTGTGTGAGAGATAGCAGCTCCTGGGACACCCGACAGATGTTCTTC. This sequence encodes CACVRDSSSWDTRQMFF.

This clone was detected ten times or more. The protein that TCRdb holds for this DNA derives from a much larger clone and differs from the translated DNA at residue 7, which likely indicates a read error; the protein shown here is translated from the DNA. The chain combines TRDV2 with TRDJ1, with D unresolved. The J gene is absent in TCRdb and was assigned here via DNA matching to germline. This CDR3 comprises 13 residues. Per the germline V gene, CDR1 is GEAIGNYY and CDR2 is EKD. Trimming cost V 0 bases and J 4 bases, with 8 bases left between them. In DNA, the CDR3 is TGTGCCTGTGACACCGGGGTAGGCGATAAACTCATCTTT. It translates to CACDTGVGDKLIF.

This clone was counted a few times. This DNA's translation and the protein TCRdb lists, from a much larger clone, do not match at residue 6, likely due to a read error; the protein shown is translated from the DNA. CDR3 nucleotides: TGTGCTCTTGGCCTTATCGGGGGATCTACACCCGATAAACTCATCTTT. As protein: CALGLIGGSTPDKLIF. The chain uses TRDV1 and TRDJ1; 7 bases match TRDD3. Unmatched junction bases numbered 13, after V lost 6 bases and J lost 3 bases. This CDR3 has 16 amino acids. The germline V gene has CDR1 TSWWSYY and CDR2 QGS.

Comments on this clone: Other DNA sequences of this sample code for an identical CDR3. J is TRDJ1 and V is TRDV2, with TRDD3 identical over 12 bases. CDR1 is GEAIGNYY and CDR2 is EKD in the germline V gene. The CDR3 has 16 residues. V lost 3 bases to trimming and J lost 8 bases; unmatched junction nucleotides: 12. DNA for the CDR3: TGTGCCTGTGACTCTTTACTGGGGGATACCCACGACAAACTCATCTTT. Its translation: CACDSLLGDTHDKLIF.

This clone was picked up a small number of times. A read error likely explains why the TCRdb protein, taken from a much larger clone, differs from this DNA's translation at residue 10; the protein shown is translated from the DNA. The chain has TRDV2 and TRDJ1, with D perhaps matching TRDD3 (5 bases). Trimming shortened V by 4 bases and J by 0 bases, and 17 bases separated the two germline ends. CDR1 and CDR2 from the germline V gene are GEAIGNYY and EKD. CDR3 size: 16 residues. The CDR3 region has the DNA TGTGCCTGTGAAGGGGGGGGTTACAATTACACCGATAAACTCATCTTT. Amino acid sequence: CACEGGGYNYTDKLIF.

As regards this clone: For this DNA, TCRdb reports the protein of a much larger clone, which diverges at residue 21, most likely from a read error; the protein presented here is translated directly from the DNA. V and J are TRDV1 and TRDJ2; 7 bases are shared with TRDD3. Germline V lookup: CDR1 TSWWSYY, CDR2 QGS. The CDR3 is 23 amino acids. CDR3 DNA sequence: TGTGCTCTTGGGGAAGGAAAGAATCATCAGGCCGCAATGGGGGAAGATTTGACAGCACAACCCTTCTTT. Translated: CALGEGKNHQAAMGEDLTAQPFF.

Points on this clone: A far larger clone is only one base removed, so a read error is likely. The sample carries other DNA sequences with the same CDR3. The rearrangement joins TRDV2 to TRDJ1; D is ambiguous. TCRdb offers no J gene call, so here the DNA was matched to germline to obtain one. Deletions cut 7 bases from V and 3 bases from J, with 26 bases between. The germline V gene encodes CDR1 GEAIGNYY and CDR2 EKD. This CDR3 is 17 amino acids long. For the CDR3, the DNA is TGTGCCTGCGACGCGTTAACTACTCTGCGCCCGGCCGATAAACTCATCTTT. Translation gives CACDALTTLRPADKLIF.

This clone was counted between two and nine times. The TCRdb protein, from a much larger clone, departs from this DNA's translation at residue 9, likely by read error; the protein shown derives from the DNA. The chain is built from TRDV2 and TRDJ1; D ambiguous. V was clipped by 3 bases and J by 3 bases, with 13 bases between them. CDR1 GEAIGNYY and CDR2 EKD come from the germline V gene. The CDR3 has 14 residues. The CDR3 loop is CACDPIAYADKLIF. Written as DNA, the CDR3 is TGTGCCTGTGACCCGATTGCTTACGCCGATAAACTCATCTTT.

This clone was picked up many times. A read error is the likely source, as a far larger clone sits one nucleotide away. Different DNA sequences within this sample yield the same CDR3. The chain has TRDV2 and TRDJ1; the match to TRDD3 covers 10 bases. TCRdb supplies no J gene; here it was assigned by aligning the nucleotide sequence to germline. The CDR3 has 20 amino acids. Germline V lookup: CDR1 GEAIGNYY, CDR2 EKD. V gave up 3 bases and J gave up 3 bases; unmatched junction bases: 21. The CDR3 nucleotides read TGTGCCTGTGACCCGATCAGCGGCGGGGGGATACGCGAATTGGCCGATAAACTCATCTTT. Amino acids: CACDPISGGGIRELADKLIF.

A note on this clone: A far larger clone lies a single base away; this is likely a read error. Other DNA sequences in this specimen translate into the identical CDR3. The chain has TRDV3 and TRDJ1; 12 bases fit TRDD3. CDR1 TVYSNPD and CDR2 GDNSRS come from the germline V gene (reference sequence). The CDR3 runs to 21 residues. The CDR3 sequence: CAFKSAAATGGYRGYTDKLIF. DNA of the CDR3: TGTGCCTTTAAATCGGCGGCGGCGACTGGGGGATACAGGGGGTACACCGATAAACTCATCTTC.

This clone was seen more than once but under ten times. A far bigger clonotype differs at one base, so this is likely a read error. Other nucleotide sequences from this sample produce the same CDR3. The V gene was identified as TRDV3, while no J gene was called; the listed D gene, TRDD3, was not tested against the DNA. Germline V CDR1 and CDR2: TVYSNPD, GDNSRS (reference sequence). The CDR3 runs to 21 residues. The chain's CDR3 is CAFGPLSYGALLGPNTDKLIF. CDR3 nucleotides: TGTGCCTTCGGTCCCCTTTCCTACGGAGCCCTACTGGGACCTAACACCGATAAACTCATCTTC.

Details on this clone: This DNA's translation differs at residue 15 from TCRdb's protein, which comes from a much larger clone; a read error is likely, and the protein shown is translated from the DNA. The J gene is TRDJ1, the V gene TRDV1, with TRDD3 matching 12 bases. The CDR3 is 20 amino acids. In germline, CDR1 is TSWWSYY, CDR2 QGS. Trimming removed 7 bases from V and 3 bases from J; junction bases left unmatched: 21. CDR3 amino acids: CALDQRNAGGYGVDADKLIF. The CDR3 DNA follows: TGTGCTCTTGACCAACGTAACGCTGGGGGATACGGGGTGGACGCCGATAAACTCATCTTT.

Details on this clone: Translating this DNA gives a protein that differs at residue 17 from the TCRdb one, which belongs to a much larger clone; a read error is likely, and the protein shown is this translation. This chain connects TRDV1 to TRDJ2; D unresolved. Germline CDR1 TSWWSYY, CDR2 QGS. The CDR3 has 19 amino acids. CDR3 sequence: CALGGLRASTLTLTAQRFF. CDR3 sequence (DNA): TGTGCTCTTGGGGGGCTACGAGCCAGCACCCTAACCCTGACAGCACAACGCTTCTTT.

Ten or more counts support this clone. With a far larger clone one base away, a read error is the likely cause. Other DNA sequences of this sample code for an identical CDR3. The chain combines TRDV1 with TRDJ1; 10 bases map to TRDD3. The germline V gene encodes CDR1 TSWWSYY and CDR2 QGS. The CDR3 loop spans 20 amino acids. As DNA, the CDR3 is TGTGCTCTTGGGGAACTTGGGGATGCGTACTGGGGGATTGGAACCGATAAGCTCATCTTT. Encoded protein: CALGELGDAYWGIGTDKLIF.

This clone was seen many times. The chain joins TRDV1 to TRDJ1, with TRDD3 matching 9 bases. V lost 2 bases, J lost 1 base, and 20 bases stayed unmatched. The CDR3 runs 21 residues. Germline CDR1 TSWWSYY, CDR2 QGS. CDR3 bases: TGTGCTCTTGGGGAAACCAAACTGCACCTCTGGGGGATCAAGACCACCGATAAACTCATCTTT. It specifies CALGETKLHLWGIKTTDKLIF.

This clone has more than one count but fewer than ten. TCRdb has a much larger clone's protein, which differs at residue 14 from the translation of this DNA, likely because of a read error; what is shown is the protein translated from the DNA. The J gene is TRDJ1, the V gene TRDV1; 11 positions agree with TRDD3. Since TCRdb gives no J gene, matching the DNA to germline was used here to assign it. V was clipped by 1 base and J by 0 bases; unmatched bases: 19. This CDR3 is built from 22 residues. Per the germline V gene, CDR1 is TSWWSYY and CDR2 is QGS. CDR3 nucleotide sequence: TGTGCTCTTGGGGAACGTAGTTACTGGGGGATAAACCCTTCGCCGTACACCGATAAACTCATCTTT. This codes for CALGERSYWGINPSPYTDKLIF.

V usage is TRDV1 and J usage is TRDJ1; 10 nucleotides align to TRDD3. The J gene comes from matching the DNA to germline here; TCRdb lacks it. Looked up from germline, CDR1 is TSWWSYY and CDR2 is QGS. J was trimmed by 0 bases and V by 3 bases; bases with no gene match: 22. CDR3 length: 22 amino acids. In DNA, the CDR3 is TGTGCTCTTGGGGATCCCGGTGTGACCTACTACAGGACTGGGGGATACACCGATAAACTCATCTTT. Protein sequence: CALGDPGVTYYRTGGYTDKLIF.

This clone was counted at least ten times. A read error may explain this, as a much larger clone is one base away. This sample also contains other DNA sequences that code for the same CDR3. This chain uses TRDV1 with TRDJ1, with TRDD3 matching 10 bases. The CDR3 has 20 residues. Trimming cost V 2 bases and J 2 bases; bases outside gene matches: 17. Looked up from germline, CDR1 is TSWWSYY and CDR2 is QGS. CDR3 DNA sequence: TGTGCTCTTGGGGAATGGCCCTTACGTACTGGGGGATTACTGACCGATAAACTCATCTTT. Its translation is CALGEWPLRTGGLLTDKLIF.

Note on this clone: TCRdb's protein, taken from a much larger clone, differs from this DNA's translation at residue 17, likely owing to a read error; the protein displayed comes from the DNA. V usage is TRDV1 and J usage is TRDJ1; 7 nucleotides align to TRDD3. TCRdb lists no J gene, so it was determined here by aligning the DNA to germline. Germline V gene lookup returns CDR1 TSWWSYY and CDR2 QGS. The V and J ends lost 1 base and 1 base, in that order; junction bases with no gene match: 30. The CDR3 is 24 residues long. CDR3 sequence reads: CALGEPALFHWGRSRPHVTDKLIF. CDR3 in DNA: TGTGCTCTTGGGGAACCCGCCTTGTTTCACTGGGGTCGGTCAAGACCTCATGTCACCGATAAACTCATCTTT.

Comments on this clone: The mismatch at residue 11 between this DNA's translation and the TCRdb protein of a much larger clone likely reflects a read error; the protein shown is translated from the DNA. The chain couples TRDV2 to TRDJ1; the match to TRDD3 covers 9 bases. Matching the DNA to germline supplied the J gene, which TCRdb does not give. This CDR3 contains 21 residues. The germline CDR1 and CDR2 sequences are GEAIGNYY and EKD. The V and J ends lost 0 bases and 0 bases, in that order; junction bases with no gene match: 19. CDR3 coding DNA: TGTGCCTGTGACACCGTGCCGGTGGGGGATAGAGGGCAGGAGTACACCGATAAACTCATCTTT. This gives the protein CACDTVPVGDRGQEYTDKLIF.

Note on this clone: A far more abundant clone sits one base away, making this likely a read error. This sample includes further DNA sequences coding for the same CDR3. This rearrangement joins TRDV3 to TRDJ1; 13 bases match TRDD3. Matching the DNA to germline supplied the J gene, which TCRdb does not give. CDR1 is TVYSNPD, CDR2 GDNSRS, per germline (reference sequence). The V gene end was trimmed by 1 base and the J gene end by 7 bases; junction bases not matched to a gene: 21. This CDR3 is built from 19 residues. The CDR3 sequence: CAFIPTSTYWGIRKAKLIF. In DNA form, the CDR3 reads TGTGCCTTTATCCCTACTTCCACCTACTGGGGGATACGCAAGGCTAAACTCATCTTT.